This T cell receptor beta chain originates from a study of OX40 agonist ivuxolimab in advanced cancers. Study-wide results and limits: On average, CD8+ T cells had more expanded clones than CD4+. Individuals who were partial responders at 0.1-3.0 mg/kg had clonal expansion that ranked among the lowest.

Measured with immunoSEQ multiplex PCR; TCRdb has only the in-frame clones, and not every one. Counted here are about 79,000 clones, approximately 94% occurring once; the ten biggest clones make up around 10%. Note on this clone: Its antigen is not known.

The V gene lost 6 bases and the J gene lost 6 bases, with 15 bases spanning the gap. This CDR3 spans 14 amino acids. In germline, CDR1 is MNHEY, CDR2 SMNVEV (reference sequence). The chain has TRBV27 and TRBJ1-5; D remains ambiguous. This specimen consisted of CD4+ or CD8+ T cells sorted from blood, obtained in a trial of the OX40 agonist ivuxolimab. The receptor's source is an adult with an advanced solid tumor such as melanoma, head and neck, liver or kidney cancer. The CDR3 nucleotides are TGTGCCAGCAGCCCCCTCATGGGCAGTCAGCCCCAGCATTTT. It specifies CASSPLMGSQPQHF.